This TCR beta chain was captured in a study of blood T cell repertoires in COVID-19. Study-level background: Both acute and convalescent COVID-19 samples were obtained from the United States, Italy and Spain. Nucleic acid was either cDNA or gDNA, and it came from T cells, B-cell-depleted T cells, or PBMCs.

The CDR3 is 17 amino acids. V dropped 0 bases and J dropped 1 base, with 14 bases sitting between them. Germline CDR1 is SEHNR and CDR2 is FQNEAQ (reference sequence). This clone was picked up one time. The authors' processing: Amplification with reference gene primers provided the estimates of nucleated cell counts. Produced via immunoSEQ multiplex PCR; TCRdb's table is partial and in-frame only. V and J calls and clone size follow that table, whereas D and trimming were derived from the DNA. Among about 240,000 clones listed, about nine tenths were seen once. The sequence derives from a man aged 55 to 70 with acute or convalescent COVID-19. The sequenced material came from peripheral blood. V gene TRBV7-9 combines with J gene TRBJ2-3; TRBD2 might be the D (6 bases). CDR3 nucleotide sequence: TGTGCCAGCAGCTTAGCCTCACTAGCTGCTGGCACAGATACGCAGTATTTT. Encoded protein: CASSLASLAAGTDTQYF.